This TCR beta chain derives from a study of read filtering for tumor transcriptome and immune sequencing. Whole-study context: DNase treatment preceded whole-transcriptome library preparation.

Molecular barcoded adaptors covering alpha/delta and beta/gamma chains were used on about 390 ng RNA. TCRdb processed the reads anew with MiXCR; each CDR3 protein has one entry. The sample has some 50,000 distinct CDR3 sequences; around 20% are singletons. The CDR3 spans 12 residues. Germline V lookup: CDR1 SQVTM, CDR2 ANQGSEA. After removal of 2 bases from V and 9 bases from J, the junction contained 4 bases not matched to a gene. Study-wide findings and caveats: IR-seq captured clonotypes deeper and more reliably than RNA-seq.

This clonotype was seen ten or more times. Its antigen is as yet unknown. The genes are TRBV29-1 and TRBJ2-7; 10 bases align to TRBD1. Sequencing used a population of CD138-negative cells sorted from bone marrow. The sequence was collected from a donor over 35 with multiple myeloma. CDR3 residues: CSVEPTGGAQYF. The CDR3 DNA reads as TGCAGCGTTGAACCGACAGGGGGCGCGCAGTACTTC.